The TCR beta chain under discussion was sequenced for a study of Graves' ophthalmopathy and Graves' hyperthyroidism. The length of the CDR3 is 13 residues. The V gene lost 2 bases and the J gene lost 4 bases, with 5 bases spanning the gap. Germline loops: CDR1 SNHLY, CDR2 FYNNEI. Study-wide results and caveats: The study's model predicted ophthalmopathy progression at about 68% sensitivity and about 72% specificity. Between ophthalmopathy and stable hyperthyroidism, a 13-signature model drew a separation with around 90% sensitivity and approximately 79% specificity.

Amplification of TCR beta CDR3 regions used RNA transcripts. Second-round multiplex PCR followed a first-round RT-PCR using HTBI primers. TCRdb re-derived calls from the multiplex PCR reads in MiXCR, one entry per CDR3 protein. Found here are about 700,000 distinct CDR3 sequences, roughly two fifths of them singletons; the top ten hold 40% to 55%. Certain patients were not enrolled. These were patients with other autoimmune diseases, uncontrolled infections, pregnancy or lactation. The diagnosis combined clinical symptoms, thyroxine, TRAb, thyroid ultrasound and orbital computed tomography scans. Many counts were recorded for this clonotype. The antigen is unknown.

Sequencing was done on a sample of peripheral blood. This TCR was recovered from an adult man with Graves' ophthalmopathy. The rearrangement uses TRBV2 and TRBJ1-4; D uncertain. CDR3 amino acids: CASSEYNNEKLFF. In DNA form, the CDR3 reads TGTGCCAGCAGTGAATACAATAATGAAAAACTGTTTTTT.